These 8 T cell receptor beta chains were all obtained from the same sample, sequenced in a study of memory CD4+ T cells and cytomegalovirus serostatus. Measured with immunoSEQ multiplex PCR; TCRdb has only the in-frame clones, and not every one. The data contain 75,000 to 95,000 clones, around 80% of them singletons. Single viable CD3+CD4+CD8-CD45RO+ cells were sorted as the memory CD4+ T cells. Sequences were obtained from memory CD4+ T cells from blood. The receptors shown here come from an adult in good health and CMV-seronegative.

This clone was picked up one time. This chain connects TRBV4-3 to TRBJ1-2; D remains unclear. The CDR3 totals 15 residues. The germline gives CDR1 LGHNA, CDR2 YSLEER. Trimming took off 0 bases at V and 3 bases at J, with 11 bases between the two ends. CDR3 loop: CASSQDSWVDYGYTF. The CDR3 DNA follows: TGCGCCAGCAGCCAAGATTCCTGGGTAGACTATGGCTACACCTTC.

This clone was detected a few times. The junction departs from germline at one end; a sequencing error may be responsible. The genes are TRBV7-7 and TRBJ2-5; maybe TRBD1 (7 bases). Germline CDR1 SSHAT, CDR2 FNYEAQ (reference sequence). The CDR3 has 16 residues. CDR3 DNA sequence: TGTGCTAGCAGCTTAGTTTGGCAGGGGGGACAAGAGACCCAGTACTTC. The encoded protein is CASSLVWQGGQETQYF.

This clone came up a few times. This chain links TRBV6-6 with TRBJ1-6; no clear D. V was shortened by 4 bases and J by 7 bases, with 5 bases between the two germline ends. Germline V gene data show CDR1 as MNHNY and CDR2 as SVGAGI (reference sequence). The CDR3 contains 12 residues. CDR3 nucleotides: TGTGCCAGCAGTTCGAACAATTCACCCCTCCACTTT. Translating gives CASSSNNSPLHF.

The chain uses TRBV5-1 and TRBJ1-2; 7 nucleotides match TRBD1. The V gene's germline CDR1 is SGHRS and CDR2 YFSETQ. V trimming: 3 bases; J trimming: 4 bases; junction bases outside the gene matches: 0. The CDR3 totals 12 residues. CDR3 region: CASSWDSYGYTF. The CDR3 nucleotides are TGCGCCAGCAGCTGGGACAGCTATGGCTACACCTTC. Full variable domain (rest looked up from reference TRBV5-1 and TRBJ1-2): KAGVTQTPRYLIKTRGQQVTLSCSPISGHRSVSWYQQTPGQGLQFLFEYFSETQRNKGNFPGRFSGRQFSNSRSEMNVSTLELGDSALYLCASSWDSYGYTFGSGTRLTVV.

This clone appeared many times. The chain is built from TRBV7-2 and TRBJ1-2; 7 bases map to TRBD1. V lost 8 bases and J lost 2; bases outside the gene matches: 8. The CDR3 runs 14 residues. Germline values: CDR1 SGHTA, CDR2 FQGNSA. The DNA for the CDR3 is TGTGCCAGCGGTAGGACAGGCTCCAACTATGGCTACACCTTC. Translation gives CASGRTGSNYGYTF.

The rearrangement uses TRBV15 and TRBJ1-2, with 7 bases lining up with TRBD1. The CDR3 totals 14 residues. Germline values: CDR1 LNHNV, CDR2 YYDKDF (reference sequence). Trimming cost V 7 bases and J 4 bases; bases outside gene matches: 9. CDR3 loop: CATNRRGGAYGYTF. CDR3 in DNA: TGTGCCACCAACCGCAGGGGGGGGGCCTATGGCTACACCTTC.

The V and J genes are TRBV7-9 and TRBJ1-4; no clear D. V lost 4 bases and J 4 bases, leaving 10 bases between the germline ends. Germline lookup yields CDR1 SEHNR and CDR2 FQNEAQ (reference sequence). CDR3 size: 14 residues. CDR3 nucleotides: TGTGCCAGCAGCTGGCCTGGTGTTAATGAAAAACTGTTTTTT. This codes for CASSWPGVNEKLFF.

The rearrangement links TRBV7-2 to TRBJ2-2; D gene ambiguous. This CDR3 is built from 14 residues. Deletions cut 0 bases from V and 7 bases from J, with 9 bases between. The germline V gene encodes CDR1 SGHTA and CDR2 FQGNSA. The CDR3 coding sequence is TGTGCCAGCAGCTTAGCAGGGTTCGGCGGGGAGCTGTTTTTT. It codes for CASSLAGFGGELFF. Variable domain in full (rest from reference TRBV7-2 and TRBJ2-2): GAGVSQSPSNKVTEKGKDVELRCDPISGHTALYWYRQSLGQGLEFLIYFQGNSAPDKSGLPSDRFSAERTGGSVSTLTIQRTQQEDSAVYLCASSLAGFGGELFFGEGSRLTVL.